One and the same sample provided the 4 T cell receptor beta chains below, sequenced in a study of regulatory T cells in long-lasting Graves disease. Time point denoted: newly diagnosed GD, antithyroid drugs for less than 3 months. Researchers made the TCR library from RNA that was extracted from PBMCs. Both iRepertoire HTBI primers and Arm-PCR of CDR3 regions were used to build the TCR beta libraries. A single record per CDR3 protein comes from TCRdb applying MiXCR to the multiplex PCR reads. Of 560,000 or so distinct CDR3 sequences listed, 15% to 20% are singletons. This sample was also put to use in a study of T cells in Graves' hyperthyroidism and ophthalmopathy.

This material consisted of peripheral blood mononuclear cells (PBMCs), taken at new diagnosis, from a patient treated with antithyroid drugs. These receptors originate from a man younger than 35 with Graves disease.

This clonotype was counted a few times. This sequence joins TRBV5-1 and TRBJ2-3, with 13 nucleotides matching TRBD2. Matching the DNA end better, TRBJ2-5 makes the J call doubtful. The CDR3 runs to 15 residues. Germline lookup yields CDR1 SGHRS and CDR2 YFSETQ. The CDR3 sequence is CASSSGLAGMETQYF. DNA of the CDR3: TGCGCCAGCAGCTCGGGACTAGCGGGAATGGAGACCCAGTACTTC.

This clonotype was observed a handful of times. DNA of the CDR3: TGTGCCAGCAGTTTATTGGGGAATCTCCACAATGAGCAGTTCTTC. It encodes CASSLLGNLHNEQFF. V usage is TRBV12-3 or TRBV12-4 and J usage is TRBJ2-1, with unresolved D. V dropped 2 bases and J dropped 5 bases, with 13 bases sitting between them. CDR3 size: 15 residues.

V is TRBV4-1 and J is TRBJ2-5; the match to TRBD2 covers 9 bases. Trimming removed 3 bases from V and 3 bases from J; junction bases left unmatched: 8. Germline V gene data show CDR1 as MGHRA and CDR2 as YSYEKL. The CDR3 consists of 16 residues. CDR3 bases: TGCGCCAGCAGCCAGACCCCGGGACTAGCAAAAGAGACCCAGTACTTC. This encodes CASSQTPGLAKETQYF.

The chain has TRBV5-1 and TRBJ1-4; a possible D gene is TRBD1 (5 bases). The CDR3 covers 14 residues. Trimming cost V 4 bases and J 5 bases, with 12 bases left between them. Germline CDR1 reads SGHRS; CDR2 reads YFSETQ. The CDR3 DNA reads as TGCGCCAGCAGCGGGGGGACGCCGAATGAAAAACTGTTTTTT. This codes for CASSGGTPNEKLFF.